These 6 T cell receptor beta chains share one sample of origin, sequenced in a study of blood T cell repertoires in COVID-19. This table comes from immunoSEQ multiplex PCR, and its TCRdb copy is limited to in-frame clones, with some not included. In the table there are 260,000 or so clones, 88% of which are singletons. The sequencing sample was made of peripheral blood. The origin of the receptors is a human donor in a cohort sampled during active COVID-19.

The chain employs TRBV5-1 and TRBJ2-3; 10 nucleotides agree with TRBD1. The CDR3 contains 16 residues. The junction had 10 bases not matched to a gene; V was cut back by 3 bases and J by 6 bases. Germline V gives CDR1 SGHRS, CDR2 YFSETQ. The CDR3 DNA sequence: TGCGCCAGCAGCTCCGGCGGGACAGGGGTTCAGGATACGCAGTATTTT. It yields the protein CASSSGGTGVQDTQYF.

The chain joins TRBV2 to TRBJ1-5; TRBD1 matches 12 bases. From germline, CDR1 is SNHLY and CDR2 FYNNEI. The CDR3 has 13 residues. J was trimmed by 7 bases and V by 11 bases; bases with no gene match: 6. DNA of the CDR3: TGTGCCGGAGGGACAGGGGGCCGGCAGCCCCAGCATTTT. It yields the protein CAGGTGGRQPQHF.

The V gene is TRBV9, the J gene TRBJ1-2, with D possibly matching TRBD1 (5 bases). The V end lost 3 bases, the J end lost 4 bases, and 13 bases lay between the germline ends. The germline V gene encodes CDR1 SGDLS and CDR2 YYNGEE. There are 14 residues in the CDR3. CDR3 sequence (DNA): TGTGCCAGCAGCGGGATTTCGGGGGGCTATGGCTACACCTTC. It yields the protein CASSGISGGYGYTF.

The genes are TRBV4-2 and TRBJ2-7, with 9 bases lining up with TRBD2. The germline V gene encodes CDR1 LGHNA and CDR2 YNFKEQ. This CDR3 comprises 19 residues. V lost 1 base, J lost 3 bases, and 16 bases stayed unmatched. CDR3 protein: CASSQVVGTSLLKGYEQYF. For the CDR3, the DNA is TGTGCCAGCAGCCAAGTCGTAGGGACTAGCCTCCTAAAGGGCTACGAGCAGTACTTC.

The CDR3 coding sequence is TGTGCCAGCAGTCTCACAGGGGCCTACGCTTTCTTT. Protein product: CASSLTGAYAFF. The chain couples TRBV12-3 or TRBV12-4 to TRBJ1-1; 7 bases align to TRBD1. CDR3 length: 12 amino acids. V shed 5 bases and J 11 bases; nucleotides not matched to a gene: 8.

This chain links TRBV28 with TRBJ2-1; 9 positions match TRBD2. Germline assignment: CDR1 MDHEN and CDR2 SYDVKM. Trimming removed 6 bases from V and 2 bases from J; junction bases left unmatched: 11. The CDR3 has 17 amino acids. The CDR3, as DNA: TGTGCCAGCAGCTCGAAGATGGGACTAGCTCCCTACAATGAGCAGTTCTTC. This sequence encodes CASSSKMGLAPYNEQFF.